This T cell receptor beta chain came from a study of early T cells in non-severe SARS-CoV-2 infection. Unique molecular identifiers tagged individual cDNA molecules. TCRdb reprocessed the 5' RACE reads with MiXCR, giving one entry per CDR3 protein. The sample records over 50,000 distinct CDR3 sequences, roughly an eighth being singletons. This clonotype was seen a few times. Antigen: not known. Findings of the study overall: Sequences matched to VDJdb favored anti-spike CD8 responses, while private and CD4 specificities were missed.

Material for sequencing was whole blood. This clonotype was obtained from an adult who was a healthcare worker with PCR-confirmed SARS-CoV-2 infection or an uninfected control (not recorded which).

CDR3 in DNA: TGCGCCAGCAGCTTTTCTGGGTCCGGCTCCTACAATGAGCAGTTCTTC. Translating it yields CASSFSGSGSYNEQFF. This sequence joins TRBV5-1 and TRBJ2-1; D gene uncertain. The CDR3 is 16 amino acids. The V gene lost 2 bases and the J gene lost 0 bases, with 12 bases spanning the gap. Germline lookup yields CDR1 SGHRS and CDR2 YFSETQ.